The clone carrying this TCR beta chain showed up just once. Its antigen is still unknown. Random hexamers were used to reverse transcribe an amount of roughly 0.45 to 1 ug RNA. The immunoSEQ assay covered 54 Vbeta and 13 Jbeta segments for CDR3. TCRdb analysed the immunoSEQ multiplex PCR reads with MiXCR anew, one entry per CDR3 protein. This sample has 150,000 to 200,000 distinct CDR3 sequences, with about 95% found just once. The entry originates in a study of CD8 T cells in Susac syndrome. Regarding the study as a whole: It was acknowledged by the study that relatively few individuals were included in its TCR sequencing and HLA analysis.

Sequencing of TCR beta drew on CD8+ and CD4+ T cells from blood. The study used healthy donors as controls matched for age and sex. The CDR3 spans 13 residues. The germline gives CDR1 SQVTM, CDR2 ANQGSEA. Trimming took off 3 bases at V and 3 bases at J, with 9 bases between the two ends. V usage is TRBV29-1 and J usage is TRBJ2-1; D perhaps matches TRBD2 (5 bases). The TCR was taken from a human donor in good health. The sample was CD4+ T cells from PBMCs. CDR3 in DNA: TGCAGCGTTGATAGAGGGATCTACAATGAGCAGTTCTTC. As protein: CSVDRGIYNEQFF.